One T cell receptor beta chain is described in this entry. This sample is part of a study of blood T cell repertoires in COVID-19. The assay was immunoSEQ multiplex PCR, and TCRdb's table has in-frame clones only and misses some. The table lists approximately 190,000 clones, 88% of them singletons. The CDR3 is made up of 12 amino acids. Germline assignment: CDR1 MNHEY and CDR2 SMNVEV (reference sequence). The sequenced material came from peripheral blood. The sequence was collected from a man between 35 and 55 years old with active or convalescent COVID-19. This chain links TRBV27 with TRBJ2-4; D is unresolved. The DNA end favors TRBJ2-5, so the J call may be wrong. The CDR3 coding sequence is TGTGCCAGCAGTAACCTTGGACAGACCCAGTACTTC. As protein: CASSNLGQTQYF.